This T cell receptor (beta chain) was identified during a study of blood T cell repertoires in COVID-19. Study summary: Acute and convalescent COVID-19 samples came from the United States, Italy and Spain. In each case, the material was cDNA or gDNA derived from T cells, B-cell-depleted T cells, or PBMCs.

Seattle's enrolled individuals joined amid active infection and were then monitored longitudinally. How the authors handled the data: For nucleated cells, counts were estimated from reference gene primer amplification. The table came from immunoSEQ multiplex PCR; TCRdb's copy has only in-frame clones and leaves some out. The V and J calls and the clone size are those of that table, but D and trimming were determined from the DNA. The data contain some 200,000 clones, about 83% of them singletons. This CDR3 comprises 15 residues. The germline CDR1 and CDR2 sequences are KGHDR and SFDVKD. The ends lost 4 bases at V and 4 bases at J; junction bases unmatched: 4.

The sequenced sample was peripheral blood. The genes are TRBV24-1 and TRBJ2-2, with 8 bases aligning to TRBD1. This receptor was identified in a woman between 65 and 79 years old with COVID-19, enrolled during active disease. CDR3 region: CATSEQGARTGELFF. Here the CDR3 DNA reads TGTGCCACCAGTGAGCAGGGGGCGCGCACCGGGGAGCTGTTTTTT.